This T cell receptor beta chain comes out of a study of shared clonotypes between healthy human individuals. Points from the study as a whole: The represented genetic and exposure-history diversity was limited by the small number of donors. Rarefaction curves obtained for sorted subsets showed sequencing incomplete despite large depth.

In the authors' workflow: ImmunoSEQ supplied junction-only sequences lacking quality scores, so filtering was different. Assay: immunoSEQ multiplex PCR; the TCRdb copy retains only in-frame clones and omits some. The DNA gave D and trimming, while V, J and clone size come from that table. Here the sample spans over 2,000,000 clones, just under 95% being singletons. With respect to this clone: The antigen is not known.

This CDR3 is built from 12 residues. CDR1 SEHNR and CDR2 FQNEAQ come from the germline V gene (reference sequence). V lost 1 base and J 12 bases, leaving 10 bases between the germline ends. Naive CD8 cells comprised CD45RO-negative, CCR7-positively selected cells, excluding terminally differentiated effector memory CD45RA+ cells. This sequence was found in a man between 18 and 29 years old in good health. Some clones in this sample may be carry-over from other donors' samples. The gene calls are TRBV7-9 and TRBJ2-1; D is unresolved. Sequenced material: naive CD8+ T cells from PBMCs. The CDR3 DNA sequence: TGTGCCAGCAGCTTAGGTAGGCCAGGGCAGTTCTTC. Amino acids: CASSLGRPGQFF.